This T cell receptor beta chain was identified in a study of CD8 T cells in ankylosing spondylitis. The study, taken as a whole, reports: Disease-linked clones had a CD8+ phenotype and relatively low frequency in peripheral blood. In reactive arthritis synovial fluid and blood, some motif variants had been reported before.

On this clonotype: The antigen is unknown.

V lost 0 bases to trimming and J lost 6 bases, with 6 bases between them. Germline CDR1 and CDR2: DFQATT and SNEGSKA (reference sequence). CDR3 length: 11 residues. It was by quantitative 5'-RACE with molecular barcodes that TCR beta libraries were made. TCRdb re-called the 5' RACE reads through MiXCR, storing one row per CDR3 protein. The sample yields approximately 240,000 distinct CDR3 sequences, approximately 24% seen once. Sequencing was carried out using blood, either unsorted or a sorted T cell fraction (not recorded which). This chain uses TRBV20-1 with TRBJ2-7, with D hard to call. The TCR was taken from a male donor with ankylosing spondylitis or in good health (not recorded which). The CDR3 DNA sequence: TGCAGTGCTAGAGACGGCCGCGAGCAGTACTTC. Residues: CSARDGREQYF.